Presented here are 2 T cell receptor beta chains from one specimen sequenced in a study of blood T cell repertoires in COVID-19. Generated by immunoSEQ multiplex PCR, the TCRdb table keeps only in-frame clones and is missing some. Of over 250,000 clones listed, 80% to 95% were seen once; the top ten hold 2% to 2.5%. The source material was peripheral blood. The receptor set was obtained from a woman in her 30s with COVID-19, enrolled during active disease.

In this sample, this clone turned up once. The V call is TRBV24-1, the J call TRBJ2-7; 13 bases match TRBD2. The J segment lost 5 bases and the V segment lost 9 bases, leaving 33 bases of the junction unmatched. Germline V CDR1 and CDR2: KGHDR, SFDVKD. CDR3 length: 23 residues. CDR3 region: CATPPFNDRVRTSGRLGADEQYF. CDR3 coding DNA: TGTGCCACCCCGCCATTCAACGACAGGGTACGGACTAGCGGGAGACTCGGCGCCGACGAGCAGTACTTC.

The chain is built from TRBV19 and TRBJ2-7; 7 nucleotides line up with TRBD1. V dropped 6 bases and J dropped 6; count of bases not matched to a gene: 14. Germline lookup yields CDR1 LNHDA and CDR2 SQIVND (reference sequence). The CDR3 is 15 amino acids. For the CDR3, the DNA is TGTGCCAGTAGCCCAGACAGGGCGTCTTTCTCCGAGCAGTACTTC. Protein: CASSPDRASFSEQYF.